This T cell receptor (beta chain) emerged from a study of blood T cell repertoires in COVID-19 (dated by TCRdb to the early 2020s). About the study as a whole: Samples from collaborators originated in the United States, Italy and Spain and spanned both the acute and convalescent phases of COVID-19. The material from the prospective study consisted of cDNA or gDNA derived from T cells, B-cell-depleted T cells, or PBMCs. The dataset comprised deeply sampled blood TCRbeta repertoires from subjects exposed to, actively infected with, or recovered from COVID-19. A freely available public database, intended as a resource for researchers studying the immune response to SARS-CoV-2, is where the repertoires were released. Samples were obtained from the ongoing ImmuneRACE study (first 160 participants) and from about 1,300 subjects provided by 6 global collaborators. The sample metadata nearly always contained a de-identified subject ID, COVID-19 status, age in years and sex. Where available, HLA class I and class II types were taken from metadata supplied by the sample provider and were not determined by assay-based typing. Results and caveats for the whole study, not just this receptor: The quantity of clinical and demographic metadata differed by source and by participant and was supplied without curation.

The germline V gene specifies SGHNT as CDR1 and YENEEA as CDR2. The CDR3 sequence holds 15 residues, the cysteine and phenylalanine included. CDR3 DNA only is kept here, 45 bases in frame from base 1. A distance of 11 bases separates the germline ends of V and J, which lose 4 bases and 2 bases respectively. Collaborating institutions collected whole blood in K2EDTA tubes following their own protocols. For TCRbeta analysis, collaborators shipped samples as frozen whole blood, isolated PBMCs, or DNA extracted from either of those sample types. TCRbeta CDR3 regions were amplified from genomic DNA by means of the immunoSEQ Assay, a bias-controlled multiplex PCR. The paper's processing steps were these. The number of nucleated cells in each sample was estimated from the amplification of reference gene primers within the assay. To quantify the absolute abundance of each unique TCRbeta CDR3 rearrangement, sequence reads were collapsed and filtered. For each sample, productive Simpson clonality was calculated by taking the square root of Simpson's diversity index across productive rearrangements. This is the immuneACCESS table as TCRdb keeps it, with only in-frame sequences that have V and J called. A part of the clones is gone; compared with another copy, unresolved V genes explain less than half, and the rest is unexplained. V, J and clone size were drawn from that table, and D and trimming were deduced from the DNA. The table for this sample lists under 200,000 clones; approximately 90% of them were counted only once. Clones ranked in the top ten supply 5% to 6.5% of the sample.

Points on this clone: No antigen is known for it. No base qualities exist here, and no much larger clone lies one base off it.

The rearranged segments are TRBV11-3 and TRBJ2-2; matching of 6 bases hints at TRBD1 as the D gene. What was sequenced was peripheral blood. The TCR comes from a man in his forties or fifties with active or convalescent COVID-19. The encoded CDR3 is CASSSPGHNTGELFF. The nucleotide sequence reads as follows: TGTGCCAGCAGCTCTCCGGGACACAACACCGGGGAGCTGTTTTTT.